The 8 T cell receptor beta chains given below trace back to one sample, sequenced in a study of T cell responses to AZD1222 COVID-19 vaccine. This table comes from immunoSEQ multiplex PCR, and its TCRdb copy is limited to in-frame clones, with some not included. The table lists approximately 150,000 clones, roughly 90% of them singletons. The sample here was peripheral blood, taken 28 days after the second dose of the MenACWY control vaccine. The receptor set was obtained from an adult who received the MenACWY meningococcal vaccine as a control.

This clone came up once. The V call is TRBV5-4, the J call TRBJ2-7; TRBD1 matches at 9 bases. With V trimmed by 4 bases and J by 6 bases, 8 bases remained unmatched. The CDR3 consists of 14 residues. From germline, CDR1 is SGHNT and CDR2 YYREEE (reference sequence). In DNA form, the CDR3 reads TGTGCCAGCAGCCAAAACAGGGGGCTTACCGAGCAGTACTTC. Amino acid sequence: CASSQNRGLTEQYF. Using reference TRBV5-4 and TRBJ2-7 for the parts outside the CDR3, the full variable domain is ETGVTQSPTHLIKTRGQQVTLRCSSQSGHNTVSWYQQALGQGPQFIFQYYREEENGRGNFPPRFSGLQFPNYSSELNVNALELDDSALYLCASSQNRGLTEQYFGPGTRLTVT.

The chain combines TRBV4-2 with TRBJ1-2; tentative D call: TRBD1 (5 bases). The CDR3 length is 17 residues. Germline CDR1 is LGHNA and CDR2 is YNFKEQ. Trimming left V 0 bases short and J 4 bases short, with 18 bases between. CDR3 nucleotides: TGTGCCAGCAGCCAAGACCCGGTAGGAGGGACGACCTATGGCTACACCTTC. It specifies CASSQDPVGGTTYGYTF.

The gene calls are TRBV6-4 and TRBJ2-3, with D possibly TRBD2 on 6 matching bases. The CDR3 extends over 15 amino acids. The germline V and J ends were trimmed by 0 bases and 4 bases, with 11 bases remaining between them. Germline V gene lookup returns CDR1 MRHNA and CDR2 SNTAGT. The chain's CDR3 is CASSDSIGSADTQYF. The CDR3 DNA follows: TGTGCCAGCAGTGACTCCATCGGGAGCGCAGATACGCAGTATTTT.

CDR3 loop: CASSPPWTSGYEQYF. The CDR3 DNA reads TGTGCCAGCTCACCACCGTGGACTAGCGGCTACGAGCAGTACTTC. The V call is TRBV18, the J call TRBJ2-7; 10 nucleotides line up with TRBD2. Germline values: CDR1 KGHSH, CDR2 LQKENI. This CDR3 is built from 15 residues. J gave up 3 bases and V 0 bases, and 2 bases lay outside the gene matches. Full variable domain (missing parts from reference TRBV18 and TRBJ2-7): NAGVMQNPRHLVRRRGQEARLRCSPMKGHSHVYWYRQLPEEGLKFMVYLQKENIIDESGMPKERFSAEFPKEGPSILRIQQVVRGDSAAYFCASSPPWTSGYEQYFGPGTRLTVT.

This rearrangement joins TRBV7-9 to TRBJ1-1; the D is unclear. The V and J ends lost 8 bases and 11 bases respectively, with 15 bases between them. Germline V lookup: CDR1 SEHNR, CDR2 FQNEAQ (reference sequence). The CDR3 runs 11 residues. CDR3 sequence (DNA): TGTGCCAGCCTCTCCGGAGTAGAGGCTTTCTTT. Its translation: CASLSGVEAFF.

The rearrangement links TRBV3-1 (or the pseudogene TRBV3-2) to TRBJ1-6, with D hard to call. Germline lookup yields CDR1 LGHDT and CDR2 YNNKEL (reference sequence). The CDR3 is 16 amino acids. Trimming removed 4 bases at V and 4 bases at J, with 14 bases between. CDR3 sequence reads: CASSPSPLSYNSPLHF. Here the CDR3 DNA reads TGTGCCAGCAGCCCGAGCCCCCTGTCTTATAATTCACCCCTCCACTTT.

The rearrangement joins TRBV4-2 to TRBJ1-4; TRBD1 might be the D (5 bases). V dropped 4 bases and J dropped 10 bases, with 22 bases sitting between them. The V gene's germline CDR1 is LGHNA and CDR2 YNFKEQ. The CDR3 totals 16 residues. The DNA for the CDR3 is TGTGCCAGCAGCCCCCAACTCCAGGGCATTTATGGAAAACTGTTTTTT. This gives the protein CASSPQLQGIYGKLFF.

The chain links TRBV11-3 to TRBJ2-7; perhaps D is TRBD1 or TRBD2 (6 bases each). Germline CDR1 SGHNT, CDR2 YENEEA. Trimming took off 3 bases at V and 3 bases at J, with 15 bases between the two ends. This CDR3 comprises 15 residues. The chain's CDR3 is CASSLNREVRYEQYF. The DNA of the CDR3 is TGTGCCAGCAGCTTGAACAGGGAGGTTCGCTACGAGCAGTACTTC. Based on the CDR3 plus reference TRBV11-3 and TRBJ2-7, the full variable domain is EAGVVQSPRYKIIEKKQPVAFWCNPISGHNTLYWYLQNLGQGPELLIRYENEEAVDDSQLPKDRFSAERLKGVDSTLKIQPAELGDSAVYLCASSLNREVRYEQYFGPGTRLTVT.